This TCR beta chain is drawn from a study of blood T cells in healthy people across ages (dated by TCRdb to the mid-2010s). Regarding the research as a whole: In model experiments, template switching captured about one uniquely barcoded TCR beta cDNA molecule for every two T cells. Age-related changes in TCR beta repertoire diversity were measured in the study by deep sequencing normalized with unique cDNA molecular identifiers. The donors were divided into four age groups: young (average approximately 15 years), middle-aged (about 39), aged (about 62) and long-lived (about 80). To avoid experimental bias, donors of different ages were spread randomly across the sequencing lanes. Two additional independent replicas of 1 million unique cDNA reads from the same blood draw were analyzed for two donors (one aged 18 to 30 and one aged 80 or older). Overall results and qualifications from the work: Total diversity estimates from one million sequenced T cells were considered lower bounds and underestimates. Compared with the aged group, the long-lived group had more naive CD4+ T cells, fewer expanded clones and increased TCR diversity, suggesting age selection. The CMV infection status of donors was not known, potentially confounding age-related changes in expanded clonotypes. Observed TCR beta diversity per million T cells fell roughly linearly with age, and a significant reduction was already apparent by age about 38. There was a strong correlation between observed TCR beta diversity and the percentage of naive T cells measured by flow cytometry. Because profiling used bulk unsorted PBMCs, naive and antigen-experienced compartments could not be compared conclusively.

This clonotype was seen more than once but under ten times. Its binding antigen is unknown. Base-call qualities are not available, and no considerably larger clone is one nucleotide away. Library preparation was by 5' RACE. The sequencing machine was an Illumina HiSeq 2500. A second PCR of roughly 7 to 11 cycles was performed with a sample-barcoded 5' primer and a J-beta primer mix. A template-switch 5' adaptor carrying 12 random nucleotides introduced a unique molecular identifier onto each TCR beta cDNA molecule. Each sample yielded at least 3 million CDR3-containing paired-end reads. First-strand cDNA synthesis was performed from all RNA using the Mint cDNA synthesis kit, with priming by a TRBC-specific oligonucleotide. Following uracil-DNA glycosylase treatment, a first 18-cycle PCR with universal primers M1SS and BC2_uni_R was performed on all cDNA. In the original analysis: Normalization of each sample was performed by random selection of 1 million high-quality reads, each carrying a distinct molecular identifier. Instead of being binned into consensus sequences, reads with shared molecular identifiers were discarded. CDR3 identification, clonotype clustering and error correction used MiTCR with a Q25 quality threshold and the strictest error-elimination algorithm. A nonparametric unseen species model with Euler transformation was used to estimate a lower bound on total TCR beta diversity. Using fastp trimming at Q25 and MiXCR clonotype assembly, TCRdb reanalyzed the public sequencing data and kept in-frame beta chains. Entries are consolidated by CDR3 protein sequence, retaining the most common genes and DNA. TCRdb, rather than the study authors, made the V and J calls. For this sample the table gives 1 million to 1.2 million distinct CDR3 sequences, of which under 40% were detected only once. The top ten clones comprise about an eighth of the sample.

The 40 or so donors, aged about 6 to 100 years, were systemically healthy Caucasian individuals from Russia. Approximately 11 milliliters of peripheral blood were drawn from each donor into EDTA-treated Vacutainer tubes. Ficoll-Paque density-gradient centrifugation was used to isolate PBMCs, with at least 6.5 million per sample. Trizol reagent was used to extract total RNA from PBMCs, with at least 5 micrograms per sample. For every donor, flow cytometry on a PBMC aliquot measured the percentage of naive CD45RAhigh/CD27high T cells. Counted from cysteine to phenylalanine, this CDR3 has 12 amino acids. Of the read, only the CDR3 DNA is kept; its 36 bases are in frame from base 1. The germline V gene specifies SNHLY as CDR1 and FYNNEI as CDR2. The V end loses 8 bases and the J end loses 4 bases, and a stretch of 11 bases separates them.

Input material: blood. The sequence derives from a man between 18 and 35 years old in good health. This chain joins TRBV2 to TRBJ1-2, with the D gene call left open. In nucleotide form, the sequence is TGTGCCAGCGGCACCTCTTTCTATGGCTACACCTTC. Translation gives CASGTSFYGYTF.